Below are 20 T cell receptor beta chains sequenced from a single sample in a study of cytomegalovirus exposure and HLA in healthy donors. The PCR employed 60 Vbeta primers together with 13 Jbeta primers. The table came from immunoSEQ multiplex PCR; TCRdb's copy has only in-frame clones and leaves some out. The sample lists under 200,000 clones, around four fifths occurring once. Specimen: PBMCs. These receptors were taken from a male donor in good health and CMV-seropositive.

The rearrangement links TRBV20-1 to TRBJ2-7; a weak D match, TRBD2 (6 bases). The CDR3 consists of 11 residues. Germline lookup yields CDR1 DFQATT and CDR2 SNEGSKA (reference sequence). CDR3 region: CNGGSRYEQYF. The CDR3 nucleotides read TGCAACGGGGGAAGTAGGTACGAGCAGTACTTC.

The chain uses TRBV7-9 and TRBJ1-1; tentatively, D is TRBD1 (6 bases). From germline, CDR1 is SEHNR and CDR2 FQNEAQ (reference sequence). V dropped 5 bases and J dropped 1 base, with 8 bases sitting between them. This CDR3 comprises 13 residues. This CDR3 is CASSHRENTEAFF. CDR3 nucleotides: TGTGCCAGCAGCCACAGGGAGAACACTGAAGCTTTCTTT.

The CDR3: CASTRRGQDQPQHF. CDR3 in DNA: TGTGCCAGCACCCGCAGGGGACAGGATCAGCCCCAGCATTTT. V usage is TRBV5-5 and J usage is TRBJ1-5; 8 nucleotides match TRBD1. This CDR3 is 14 amino acids long. Losses at the gene ends were 6 bases for V and 5 bases for J; bases not matched to a gene: 7. Germline-derived CDR1 and CDR2 are SGHKS and YYEKEE (reference sequence).

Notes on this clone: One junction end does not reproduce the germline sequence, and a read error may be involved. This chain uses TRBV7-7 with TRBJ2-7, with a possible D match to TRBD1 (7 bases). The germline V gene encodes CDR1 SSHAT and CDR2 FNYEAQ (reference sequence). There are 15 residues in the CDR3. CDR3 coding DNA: TGTGCTAGCAGCCTCAGGAGGGGGCCACGAAACGAGCAGTACTTC. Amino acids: CASSLRRGPRNEQYF.

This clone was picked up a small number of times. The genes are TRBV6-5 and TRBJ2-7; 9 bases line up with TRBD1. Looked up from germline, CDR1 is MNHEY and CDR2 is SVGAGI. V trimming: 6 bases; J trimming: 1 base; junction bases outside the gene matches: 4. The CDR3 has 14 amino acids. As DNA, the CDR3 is TGTGCCAGCAGACGGGGACAGGGTTCCTACGAGCAGTACTTC. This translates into CASRRGQGSYEQYF.

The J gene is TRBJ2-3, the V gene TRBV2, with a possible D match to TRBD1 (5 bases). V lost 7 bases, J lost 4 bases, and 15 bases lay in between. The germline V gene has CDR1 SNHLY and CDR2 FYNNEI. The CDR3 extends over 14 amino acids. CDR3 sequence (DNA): TGTGCCAGCATCCTGACAGTTAGGTCAGATACGCAGTATTTT. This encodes CASILTVRSDTQYF. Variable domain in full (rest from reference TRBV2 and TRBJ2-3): EPEVTQTPSHQVTQMGQEVILRCVPISNHLYFYWYRQILGQKVEFLVSFYNNEISEKSEIFDDQFSVERPDGSNFTLKIRSTKLEDSAMYFCASILTVRSDTQYFGPGTRLTVL.

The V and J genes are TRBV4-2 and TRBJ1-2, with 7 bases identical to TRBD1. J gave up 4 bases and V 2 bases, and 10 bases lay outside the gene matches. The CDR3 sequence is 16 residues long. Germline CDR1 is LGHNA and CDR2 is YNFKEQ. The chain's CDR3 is CASSQSDRAQIYGYTF. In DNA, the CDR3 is TGTGCCAGCAGCCAATCTGACAGGGCTCAGATCTATGGCTACACCTTC.

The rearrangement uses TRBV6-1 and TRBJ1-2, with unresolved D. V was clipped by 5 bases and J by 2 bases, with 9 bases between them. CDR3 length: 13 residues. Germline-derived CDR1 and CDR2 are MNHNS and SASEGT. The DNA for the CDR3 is TGTGCCAGCAGTCCGGGAAACAACTATGGCTACACCTTC. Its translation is CASSPGNNYGYTF.

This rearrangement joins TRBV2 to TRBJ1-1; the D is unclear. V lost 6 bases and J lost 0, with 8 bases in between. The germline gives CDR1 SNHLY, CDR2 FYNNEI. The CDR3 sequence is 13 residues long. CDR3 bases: TGTGCCAGCAGGACTTATATGAACACTGAAGCTTTCTTT. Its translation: CASRTYMNTEAFF.

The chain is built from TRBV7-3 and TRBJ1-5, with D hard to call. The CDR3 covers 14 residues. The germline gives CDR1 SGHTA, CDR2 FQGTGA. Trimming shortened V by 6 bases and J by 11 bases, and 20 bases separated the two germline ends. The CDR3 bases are TGTGCCAGCAGTTGTGGACCGACCGGAGGCTCCCAGCATTTT. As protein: CASSCGPTGGSQHF.

The CDR3: CSVEDNDPTTTDTQYF. As DNA, the CDR3 is TGCAGCGTTGAAGATAACGATCCCACAACCACAGATACGCAGTATTTT. The rearrangement uses TRBV29-1 and TRBJ2-3; D is undetermined. V shed 0 bases and J shed 2 bases, with 15 bases lying between them. Germline CDR1 is SQVTM and CDR2 is ANQGSEA. The CDR3 length is 16 residues.

CDR3 residues: CASSKGEGTGAYNEQFF. CDR3 nucleotides: TGTGCCAGCAGCAAAGGTGAGGGGACAGGGGCCTACAATGAGCAGTTCTTC. V is TRBV21-1 and J is TRBJ2-1; the D segment call TRBD1 is taken from the table without a DNA check. TRBV21-1 constitutes a pseudogene. This CDR3 region has 17 residues.

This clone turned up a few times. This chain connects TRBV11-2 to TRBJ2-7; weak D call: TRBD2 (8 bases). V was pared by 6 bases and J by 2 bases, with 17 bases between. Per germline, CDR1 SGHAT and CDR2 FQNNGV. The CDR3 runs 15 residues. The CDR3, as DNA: TGTGCCAGCAGTTTTCTCGGGAGGGGGCCCTACGAGCAGTACTTC. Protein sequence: CASSFLGRGPYEQYF.

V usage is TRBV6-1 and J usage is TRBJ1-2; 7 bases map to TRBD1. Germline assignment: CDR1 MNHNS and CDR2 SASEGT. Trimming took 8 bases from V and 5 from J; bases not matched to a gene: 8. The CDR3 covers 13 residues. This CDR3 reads CASRGRGSYGYTF. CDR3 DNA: TGTGCCAGCCGGGGCAGGGGGAGTTATGGCTACACCTTC.

As DNA, the CDR3 is TGTGCCAGCAGCTTAGACAGGGGAAGAGGGCATTCACCCCTCCACTTT. This sequence encodes CASSLDRGRGHSPLHF. The V and J genes are TRBV5-6 and TRBJ1-6; 8 bases line up with TRBD1. This CDR3 region has 16 residues. The junction had 9 bases not matched to a gene; V was cut back by 2 bases and J by 8 bases. CDR1 SGHDT and CDR2 YYEEEE come from the germline V gene.

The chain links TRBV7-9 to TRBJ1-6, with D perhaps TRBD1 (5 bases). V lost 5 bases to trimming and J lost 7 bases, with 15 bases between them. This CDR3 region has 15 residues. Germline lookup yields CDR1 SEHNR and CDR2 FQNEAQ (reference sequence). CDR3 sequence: CASSPPGGGNSPLHF. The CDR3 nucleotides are TGTGCCAGCAGCCCCCCGGGCGGGGGAAATTCACCCCTCCACTTT.

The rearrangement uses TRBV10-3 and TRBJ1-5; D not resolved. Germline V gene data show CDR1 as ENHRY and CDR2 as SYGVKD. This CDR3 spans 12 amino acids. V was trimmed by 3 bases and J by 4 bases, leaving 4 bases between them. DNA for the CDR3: TGTGCCATCAGTGACAGTAATCAGCCCCAGCATTTT. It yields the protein CAISDSNQPQHF.

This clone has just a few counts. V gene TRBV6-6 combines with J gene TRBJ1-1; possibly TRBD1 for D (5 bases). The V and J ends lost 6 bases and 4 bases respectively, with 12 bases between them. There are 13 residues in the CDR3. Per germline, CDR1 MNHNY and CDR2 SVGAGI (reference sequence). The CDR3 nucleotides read TGTGCCAGCAGCGTGGGGGGAACCACTGAAGCTTTCTTT. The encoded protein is CASSVGGTTEAFF.

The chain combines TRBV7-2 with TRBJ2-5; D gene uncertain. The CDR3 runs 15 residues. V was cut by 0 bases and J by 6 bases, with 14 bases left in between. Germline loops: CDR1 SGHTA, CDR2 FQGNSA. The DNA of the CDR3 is TGTGCCAGCAGCTTAGCGTTAGCTCCTTCCCAGACCCAGTACTTC. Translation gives CASSLALAPSQTQYF.

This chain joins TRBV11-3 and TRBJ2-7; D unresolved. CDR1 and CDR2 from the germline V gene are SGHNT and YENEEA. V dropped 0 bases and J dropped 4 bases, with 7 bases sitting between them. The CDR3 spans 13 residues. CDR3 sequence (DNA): TGTGCCAGCAGCTTAGATTTCGGTTACGAGCAGTACTTC. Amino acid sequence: CASSLDFGYEQYF.